The rows below give T cell receptor beta chains drawn from one sample of a study of T cells in Graves' hyperthyroidism and ophthalmopathy. TCRdb analysed the multiplex PCR reads with MiXCR anew, one entry per CDR3 protein. The table includes approximately 710,000 distinct CDR3 sequences, roughly a sixth detected once. Sequencing was performed on blood. Every receptor here comes from a man aged 50-59 years with Graves' hyperthyroidism. CDR3s include the opening cysteine and the closing phenylalanine or tryptophan. D genes are given only for firm matches. Part of the rows lack a size; the others show once, few, many or a class for expanded clones.

-	TRBV12-3/TRBV12-4	TRBJ1-1	many	CASSLEGRRMNTEAFF	TGTGCCAGCAGTTTGGAGGGGAGACGAATGAACACTGAAGCTTTCTTT
-	TRBV7-3	TRBJ2-1	many	CASSAIGGPQINEQFF	TGTGCCAGCAGTGCCATAGGTGGTCCTCAGATCAATGAGCAGTTCTTC
TRBD1	TRBV10-3	TRBJ1-1	many	CAISADRYNTEAFF	TGTGCCATCAGTGCGGACAGGTATAACACTGAAGCTTTCTTT
TRBD1	TRBV27	TRBJ1-1	many	CASRDRETTEAFF	TGTGCCAGCAGGGACAGGGAGACAACTGAAGCTTTCTTT
-	TRBV28	TRBJ2-5	many	CASTMGGAAETQYF	TGTGCCAGCACTATGGGGGGGGCGGCGGAGACCCAGTACTTC
-	TRBV6-1	TRBJ2-2	many	CASRTPGRNTGELFF	TGTGCCAGCAGAACGCCGGGACGGAACACCGGGGAGCTGTTTTTT
-	TRBV6-1	TRBJ1-2	-	CASNQRVSGYTF	TGTGCCAGCAACCAAAGGGTCAGCGGCTACACCTTC
TRBD1	TRBV28	TRBJ1-5	-	CASNPTGTGVNHPQHF	TGTGCCAGCAATCCAACCGGGACAGGGGTCAATCACCCCCAGCATTTT
-	TRBV28	TRBJ1-1	many	CTSSLSQGPGTEAFF	TGTACCAGCAGTTTATCCCAGGGCCCGGGGACTGAAGCTTTCTTT
-	TRBV29-1	TRBJ2-7	-	CSVAVQMSSYEQYF	TGCAGCGTTGCCGTTCAGATGAGCTCCTACGAGCAGTACTTC
-	TRBV2	TRBJ2-1	many	CASSEDFNLMYEQFF	TGTGCCAGCAGTGAGGACTTCAACTTAATGTATGAGCAGTTCTTC
-	TRBV10-3	TRBJ2-7	many	CAIMAGSSYEQYF	TGTGCCATAATGGCCGGCAGCTCCTACGAGCAGTACTTC
TRBD1	TRBV2	TRBJ2-3	medium-sized	CASRRTGLTDTQYF	TGTGCCAGCAGGAGGACAGGACTCACAGATACGCAGTATTTT
TRBD1	TRBV4-1	TRBJ2-5	-	CASSPPEGARQETQYF	TGCGCCAGCAGCCCGCCTGAGGGGGCTAGGCAAGAGACCCAGTACTTC